This T cell receptor beta chain was recovered during a study of blood T cells in healthy people across ages (dated by TCRdb to the mid-2010s). Regarding the research as a whole: In model experiments, template switching captured about one uniquely barcoded TCR beta cDNA molecule for every two T cells. Using deep sequencing normalized with unique cDNA molecular identifiers, the study measured how TCR beta repertoire diversity changes with age. Four age groups were formed from the donors: young (average about 17 years), middle-aged (approximately 42), aged (62) and long-lived (82). Two additional independent replicas of 1 million unique cDNA reads from the same blood draw were analyzed for two donors (one aged 18 to 29 and one aged 80 or older). Overall study outcomes, separate from this receptor: Because the CMV infection status of the donors was unknown, age-related changes in expanded clonotypes may potentially have been confounded. Because profiling used bulk unsorted PBMCs, naive and antigen-experienced compartments could not be compared conclusively. Observed TCR beta diversity per million T cells fell roughly linearly with age, and a significant reduction was already apparent by age around 40. The percentage of naive T cells measured by flow cytometry correlated strongly with observed TCR beta diversity. Estimates of total diversity from one million sequenced T cells were regarded as lower bounds and underestimates. Compared with the aged group, the long-lived group had more naive CD4+ T cells, fewer expanded clones and increased TCR diversity, a pattern suggesting age selection.

The library was produced with 5' RACE. Sequenced using an Illumina HiSeq 2500. A second about 7 to 11 cycle PCR used a sample-barcoded 5' primer and a J-beta primer mix. A unique molecular identifier was introduced onto each TCR beta cDNA molecule by a template-switch 5' adaptor carrying 12 random nucleotides. At least 2.5 million CDR3-containing paired-end reads were obtained from each sample. First-strand cDNA was synthesized from all RNA with the Mint cDNA synthesis kit, primed by a TRBC-specific oligonucleotide. All cDNA was treated with uracil-DNA glycosylase and then went through a first 18-cycle PCR with the universal primers M1SS and BC2_uni_R. The paper's processing steps were these. Each sample was normalized by randomly selecting 1 million high-quality reads, each carrying a distinct molecular identifier. Instead of being binned into consensus sequences, reads with shared molecular identifiers were discarded. CDR3 identification, clonotype clustering and error correction used MiTCR with a Q25 quality threshold and the strictest error-elimination algorithm. A nonparametric unseen species model using Euler transformation provided a lower-bound estimate of total TCR beta diversity. TCRdb's own reprocessing of the public reads used fastp at Q25 and MiXCR and kept productive beta chains. Every entry covers one CDR3 protein and lists the most common genes and DNA from its rows. The V and J calls and clone size are TCRdb's, not the authors'. For this sample the table gives around 500,000 distinct CDR3 sequences, of which roughly a quarter were detected only once. The ten largest make up 3% to 4.5% of the sample.

This clonotype was observed a handful of times. Its cognate antigen has yet to be identified. Per-base qualities were not stored, and no clone one base away is much larger. The donors were a few dozen Caucasian individuals from Russia, aged roughly 6 to 100 years, who were systemically healthy. Each donor gave about 9.8 milliliters of peripheral blood, drawn into EDTA-treated Vacutainer tubes. PBMCs were isolated by Ficoll-Paque density-gradient centrifugation, with at least 6 million obtained per sample. Total RNA was extracted from PBMCs with Trizol reagent, with at least 6 micrograms obtained per sample. For every donor, an aliquot of PBMCs went through flow cytometry to measure the percentages of naive CD45RAhigh/CD27high T cells. These same data were also listed under a study on T cells of mothers and their children. The other study reports the following: The donors were nine systemically healthy Caucasian individuals, made up of three mothers and their six children. cDNA synthesis used all of the extracted RNA, with around 1.5 ug of RNA in each 15 ul reaction. In the second PCR, sample barcodes and 2-4 random nucleotides were introduced via the M1S primer. Each mother yielded over 8 million TCR beta CDR3 reads and each child 2.5 million to 3 million reads. TCR recombination output is similarly shaped by thymic selection in related and unrelated pairs, with a minor effect exerted by inherited differences. Normalized repertoire overlap was always slightly but never significantly higher in related than unrelated mother-child pairs. With a sensitivity of approximately 93 clones per million clonotypes, no persistent microchimeric T cell clones were detected. Deep NGS was used in the study to compare the TCR beta repertoires of mothers and children and to look for features that separate related mother-child pairs from unrelated individuals. The mean age was roughly 44 +/- 4 years for the mothers and about 10 +/- 4 years for the children. Libraries were sequenced on Illumina HiSeq 2000 with 100+100 nt paired-end reads after adapter ligation with NEBNext reagents. To prevent cross-contamination, the mother and child libraries were prepared a month apart and were sequenced in separate runs. For each donor, somewhere between roughly 500,000 and 2,100,000 distinct TCR beta clonotypes were identified. Naive TCR beta clonotypes were estimated from low-frequency clonotypes matched to each donor's FACS-determined naive share, without sorting.

The specimen sequenced was blood. This clonotype was obtained from a boy younger than 10 in good health.

The sequenced DNA: TGCGCCAGCAGCAGGGACGGACCTTCACCCCTCCACTTT. This encodes CASSRDGPSPLHF. This sequence uses TRBV5-1 and TRBJ1-6, and perhaps TRBD1 as D gene, on 5 matching bases. As encoded in the germline V gene, CDR1 is SGHRS while CDR2 is YFSETQ. The junction shows trimming of 4 bases on V and 9 bases on J, plus 11 bases between the germline ends. The CDR3 runs 13 amino acids, cysteine and phenylalanine included. The entry retains the CDR3 DNA only, 39 bases that are in frame from base 1.